The rows below give T cell receptor beta chains drawn from one sample of a study of response to subunit inactivated influenza vaccine. One entry per CDR3 protein, called by TCRdb with MiXCR from the RT-PCR reads. This sample has some 800,000 distinct CDR3 sequences, with around 20% found just once. Sequencing used PBMCs from blood, obtained roughly 5 days after vaccination. All receptors come from a middle-aged man who received an inactivated influenza vaccine. Each CDR3 is given with its conserved first and last residue. The D gene is left open where the match is weak. A clone size is listed for some rows: how often the clone was seen (once, few, many), or a class if it is expanded.

clone size,CDR3 length,J gene,D gene,V gene,CDR3 protein,CDR3 DNA
.,14,TRBJ2-3,.,TRBV6-1,CASSNGASTDTQYF,TGTGCCAGCAGCAACGGGGCTAGCACAGATACGCAGTATTTT
many,10,TRBJ1-1,.,TRBV2,CASMRLEAFF,TGTGCCAGCATGAGACTCGAAGCTTTCTTT
few,13,TRBJ2-5,TRBD2,TRBV6-1,CASRKAGARTQYF,TGTGCCAGCAGGAAAGCGGGGGCGCGGACCCAGTACTTC
.,15,TRBJ2-7,TRBD2,TRBV27,CASSLTGTSGYEQYF,TGTGCCAGCAGTTTAACCGGGACTAGCGGCTACGAGCAGTACTTC
.,14,TRBJ2-7,TRBD2,TRBV7-9,CASSTSGLGGEQYF,TGTGCCAGCAGCACATCCGGACTAGGCGGGGAGCAGTACTTC
once,13,TRBJ2-3,TRBD1,TRBV12-3/TRBV12-4,CASSLGQGVAGVF,TGTGCCAGCAGTTTGGGACAGGGGGTCGCGGGGGTTTTT
few,14,TRBJ2-3,.,TRBV7-9,CASILSGGADTQYF,TGTGCCAGCATCTTAAGCGGCGGGGCAGATACGCAGTATTTT
.,15,TRBJ2-1,TRBD2,TRBV7-9,CASSLAGLAGLEQFF,TGTGCCAGCAGCTTAGCGGGCCTAGCGGGTCTTGAGCAGTTCTTC
many,14,TRBJ1-1,.,TRBV7-9,CASTGRSRNTEAFF,TGTGCCAGCACGGGGAGGAGCAGGAACACTGAAGCTTTCTTT
few,13,TRBJ2-1,.,TRBV10-3,CAIRRSSYNEQFF,TGTGCCATCAGGCGGAGCTCCTACAATGAGCAGTTCTTC
.,16,TRBJ1-2,.,TRBV12-3/TRBV12-4,CASSLSKGGSNYGYTF,TGTGCCAGCAGTTTGAGCAAAGGGGGATCTAACTATGGCTACACCTTC
few,12,TRBJ1-2,.,TRBV20-1,CSGQGDPYGYTF,TGCAGTGGGCAGGGTGACCCCTATGGCTACACCTTC
.,17,TRBJ1-1,TRBD1,TRBV5-1,CASSPGRTGAMNTEAFF,TGCGCCAGCAGCCCGGGAAGGACAGGAGCAATGAACACTGAAGCTTTCTTT
many,16,TRBJ2-1,TRBD2,TRBV10-3,CAISEPPGLARGEQFF,TGTGCCATCAGTGAGCCACCCGGACTAGCGCGGGGTGAGCAGTTCTTC
many,12,TRBJ2-5,.,TRBV20-1,CSVDERRETQYF,TGCAGTGTGGACGAACGACGGGAGACCCAGTACTTC
.,14,TRBJ2-2,.,TRBV5-1,CASSNLGPPGELFF,TGCGCCAGCAGCAACTTAGGGCCGCCCGGGGAGCTGTTTTTT
.,13,TRBJ1-6,.,TRBV6-1,CASTQANNSPLHF,TGTGCCAGCACACAGGCAAATAATTCACCCCTCCACTTT